This T cell receptor (beta chain) was recovered during a study of early T cells in non-severe SARS-CoV-2 infection. Broader study findings: VDJdb matching favored anti-spike CD8 responses, missing private and CD4 specificities.

Individual cDNA molecules carried attached unique molecular identifiers. In TCRdb, the 5' RACE reads were re-called with MiXCR into one record per CDR3 protein. The repertoire holds approximately 47,000 distinct CDR3 sequences, with around 6.5% as singletons. There are many counts of this clonotype. Its antigen is undetermined. The V segment lost 3 bases and the J segment 10 bases; nucleotides outside the gene matches: 3. CDR3 size: 14 residues. CDR1 is SEHNR and CDR2 is FQNEAQ in the germline V gene (reference sequence). The material sequenced was whole blood, taken at baseline. The chain combines TRBV7-9 with TRBJ2-1; 13 bases match TRBD2. The sequence was collected from an adult who was a healthcare worker with PCR-confirmed SARS-CoV-2 infection or an uninfected control (not recorded which). CDR3 sequence: CASSFGTSGKEQFF. The CDR3 nucleotides are TGTGCCAGCAGCTTCGGGACTAGCGGGAAAGAGCAGTTCTTC.